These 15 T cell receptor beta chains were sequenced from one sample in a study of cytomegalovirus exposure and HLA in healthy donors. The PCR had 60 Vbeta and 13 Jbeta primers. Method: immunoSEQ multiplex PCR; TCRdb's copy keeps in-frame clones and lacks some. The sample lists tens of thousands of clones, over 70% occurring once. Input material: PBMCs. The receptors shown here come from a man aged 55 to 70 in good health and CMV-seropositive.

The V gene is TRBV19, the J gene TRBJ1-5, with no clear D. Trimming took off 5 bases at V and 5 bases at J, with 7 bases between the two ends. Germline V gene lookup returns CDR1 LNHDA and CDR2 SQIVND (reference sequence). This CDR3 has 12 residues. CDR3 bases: TGTGCCAGTAGTCGCCAGGATCAGCCCCAGCATTTT. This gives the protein CASSRQDQPQHF.

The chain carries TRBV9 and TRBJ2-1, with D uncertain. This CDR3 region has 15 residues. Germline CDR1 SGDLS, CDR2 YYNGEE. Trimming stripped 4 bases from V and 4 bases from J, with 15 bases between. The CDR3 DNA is TGTGCCAGCAGCCCCCATGCGGCGATTTACAATGAGCAGTTCTTC. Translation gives CASSPHAAIYNEQFF.

The CDR3 sequence is CASSVEGGRGTYEQYF. The CDR3 DNA follows: TGTGCCAGCAGCGTAGAGGGGGGGCGGGGGACCTACGAGCAGTACTTC. V is TRBV9 and J is TRBJ2-7, with a weak D call TRBD2 (7 bases). The CDR3 has 16 residues. Trimming pared 0 bases from V and 2 bases from J, leaving 15 bases between. Germline V lookup: CDR1 SGDLS, CDR2 YYNGEE.

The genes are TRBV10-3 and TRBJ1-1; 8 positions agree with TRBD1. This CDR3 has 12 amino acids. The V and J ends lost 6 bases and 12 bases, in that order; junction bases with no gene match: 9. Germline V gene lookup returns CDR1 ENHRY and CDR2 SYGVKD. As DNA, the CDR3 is TGTGCCATCAGATCCGGACAGGGCGTGCCTTTCTTT. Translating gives CAIRSGQGVPFF.

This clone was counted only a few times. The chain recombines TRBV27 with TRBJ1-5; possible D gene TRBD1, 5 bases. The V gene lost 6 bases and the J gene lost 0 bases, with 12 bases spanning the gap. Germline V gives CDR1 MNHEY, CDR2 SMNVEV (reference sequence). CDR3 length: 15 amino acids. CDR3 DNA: TGTGCCAGCAGCCAGACAGCTTATAGCAATCAGCCCCAGCATTTT. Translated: CASSQTAYSNQPQHF.

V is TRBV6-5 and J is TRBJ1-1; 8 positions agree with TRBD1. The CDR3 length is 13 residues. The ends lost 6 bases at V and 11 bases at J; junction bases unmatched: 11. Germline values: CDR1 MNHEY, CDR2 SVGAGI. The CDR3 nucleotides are TGTGCCAGCAGCCCAGGGGAGGACAGGGTGGCTTTCTTT. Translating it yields CASSPGEDRVAFF.

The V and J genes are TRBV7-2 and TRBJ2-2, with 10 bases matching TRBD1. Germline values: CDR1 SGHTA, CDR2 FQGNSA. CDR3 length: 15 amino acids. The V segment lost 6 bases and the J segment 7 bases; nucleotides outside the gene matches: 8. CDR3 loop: CASRAGTGVIGELFF. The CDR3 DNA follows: TGTGCCAGCAGGGCTGGGACAGGGGTAATCGGGGAGCTGTTTTTT.

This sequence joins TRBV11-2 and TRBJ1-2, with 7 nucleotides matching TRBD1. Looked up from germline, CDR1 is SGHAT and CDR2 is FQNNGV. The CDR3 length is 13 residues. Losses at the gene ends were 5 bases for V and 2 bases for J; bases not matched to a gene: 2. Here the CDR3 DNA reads TGTGCCAGCAGCCCGGACAGGAACTATGGCTACACCTTC. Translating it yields CASSPDRNYGYTF. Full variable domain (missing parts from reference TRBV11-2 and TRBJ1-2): EAGVAQSPRYKIIEKRQSVAFWCNPISGHATLYWYQQILGQGPKLLIQFQNNGVVDDSQLPKDRFSAERLKGVDSTLKIQPAKLEDSAVYLCASSPDRNYGYTFGSGTRLTVV.

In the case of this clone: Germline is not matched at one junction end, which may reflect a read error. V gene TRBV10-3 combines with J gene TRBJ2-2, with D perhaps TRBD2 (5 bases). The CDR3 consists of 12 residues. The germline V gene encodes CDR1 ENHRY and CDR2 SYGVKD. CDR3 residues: CAISDKHRGAVF. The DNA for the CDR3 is TGTGCCATCAGTGACAAACACCGGGGAGCTGTTTTT.

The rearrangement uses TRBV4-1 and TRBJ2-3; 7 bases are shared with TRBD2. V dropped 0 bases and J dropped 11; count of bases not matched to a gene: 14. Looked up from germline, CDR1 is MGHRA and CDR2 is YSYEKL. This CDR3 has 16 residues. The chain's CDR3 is CASSQDLNRGGGGQYF. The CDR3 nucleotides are TGCGCCAGCAGCCAAGATCTTAATCGTGGCGGGGGAGGGCAGTATTTT.

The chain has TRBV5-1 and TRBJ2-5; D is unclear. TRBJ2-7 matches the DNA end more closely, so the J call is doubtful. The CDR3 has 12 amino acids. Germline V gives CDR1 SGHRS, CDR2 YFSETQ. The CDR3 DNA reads TGCGCCAGCAGCTTGCCAAGCTACGAGCAGTACTTC. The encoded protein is CASSLPSYEQYF.

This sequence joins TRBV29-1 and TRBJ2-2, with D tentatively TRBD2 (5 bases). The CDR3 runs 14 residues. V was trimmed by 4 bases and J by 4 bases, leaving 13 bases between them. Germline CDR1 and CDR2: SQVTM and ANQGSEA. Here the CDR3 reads CSVVAEAGTGELFF. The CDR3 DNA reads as TGCAGCGTTGTGGCGGAGGCGGGCACCGGGGAGCTGTTTTTT.

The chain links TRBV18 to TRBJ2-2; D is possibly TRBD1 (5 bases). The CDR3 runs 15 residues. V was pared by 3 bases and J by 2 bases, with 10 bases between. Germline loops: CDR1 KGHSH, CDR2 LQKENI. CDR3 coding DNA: TGTGCCAGCTCACCGGCGCAGGGAAACACCGGGGAGCTGTTTTTT. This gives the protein CASSPAQGNTGELFF. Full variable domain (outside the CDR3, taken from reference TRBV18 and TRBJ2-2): NAGVMQNPRHLVRRRGQEARLRCSPMKGHSHVYWYRQLPEEGLKFMVYLQKENIIDESGMPKERFSAEFPKEGPSILRIQQVVRGDSAAYFCASSPAQGNTGELFFGEGSRLTVL.

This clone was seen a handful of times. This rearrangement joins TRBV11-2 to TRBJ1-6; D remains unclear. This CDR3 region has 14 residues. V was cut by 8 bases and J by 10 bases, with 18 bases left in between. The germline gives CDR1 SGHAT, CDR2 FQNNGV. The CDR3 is CASGLGSLGSPLHF. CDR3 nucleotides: TGTGCCAGCGGTTTAGGGAGCCTTGGGTCACCCCTCCACTTT.

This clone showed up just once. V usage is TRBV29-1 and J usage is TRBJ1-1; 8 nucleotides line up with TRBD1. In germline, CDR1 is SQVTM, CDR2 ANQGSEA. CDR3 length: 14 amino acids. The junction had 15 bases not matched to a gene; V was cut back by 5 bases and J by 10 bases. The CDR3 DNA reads TGCAGCGTTTGGACCCGACAGGGGAGCCGGGCAGCTTTCTTT. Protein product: CSVWTRQGSRAAFF.